A selection of T cell receptor beta chains follows, all from one sample in a study of T cell responses to AZD1222 COVID-19 vaccine. Produced via immunoSEQ multiplex PCR; TCRdb's table is partial and in-frame only. The sample lists 95,000 to 150,000 clones; roughly 91% were seen once. Specimen: peripheral blood, collected on day 0 of MenACWY control vaccination. Receptors originate from an adult in good health. CDR3s include the opening cysteine and the closing phenylalanine or tryptophan. The D gene is left open where the match is weak. Some rows mark clone size as missing; the rest say once, few, many or name a class of expanded clone.

abundance: .; j_gene: TRBJ2-7; len: 12; d_gene: .; v_gene: TRBV29-1; CDR3aa: CSVVTETYEQYF; CDR3nt: TGCAGCGTTGTGACAGAGACCTACGAGCAGTACTTC
abundance: .; j_gene: TRBJ1-5; len: 13; d_gene: .; v_gene: TRBV6-4; CDR3aa: CASSGTSNQPQHF; CDR3nt: TGTGCCAGCAGTGGGACGAGTAATCAGCCCCAGCATTTT
abundance: once; j_gene: TRBJ1-5; len: 16; d_gene: .; v_gene: TRBV6-2/TRBV6-3; CDR3aa: CASSYTGHPSNQPQHF; CDR3nt: TGTGCCAGCAGTTACACGGGACACCCGAGCAATCAGCCCCAGCATTTT
abundance: .; j_gene: TRBJ1-2; len: 14; d_gene: .; v_gene: TRBV19; CDR3aa: CASMSGTLNYGYTF; CDR3nt: TGTGCCAGTATGTCCGGGACACTTAACTATGGCTACACCTTC
abundance: .; j_gene: TRBJ1-1; len: 12; d_gene: .; v_gene: TRBV6-5; CDR3aa: CASSYSAGTAFF; CDR3nt: TGTGCCAGCAGTTACTCGGCAGGGACGGCTTTCTTT
abundance: .; j_gene: TRBJ2-6; len: 15; d_gene: .; v_gene: TRBV6-5; CDR3aa: CASSWTSSGANVLTF; CDR3nt: TGTGCCAGCAGTTGGACGAGCTCTGGGGCCAACGTCCTGACTTTC
abundance: .; j_gene: TRBJ1-6; len: 13; d_gene: .; v_gene: TRBV5-6; CDR3aa: CASSLDGYSPLHF; CDR3nt: TGTGCCAGCAGCTTGGACGGTTATTCACCCCTCCACTTT
abundance: .; j_gene: TRBJ2-3; len: 14; d_gene: .; v_gene: TRBV10-2; CDR3aa: CASSESIAADTQYF; CDR3nt: TGCGCCAGCAGTGAGTCGATTGCGGCAGATACGCAGTATTTT
abundance: once; j_gene: TRBJ2-1; len: 15; d_gene: .; v_gene: TRBV3-1/TRBV3-2; CDR3aa: CASSDTRSSYNEQFF; CDR3nt: TGTGCCAGCAGCGATACTAGATCCTCCTACAATGAGCAGTTCTTC
abundance: .; j_gene: TRBJ2-3; len: 15; d_gene: TRBD2; v_gene: TRBV6-4; CDR3aa: CASSETSGDTDTQYF; CDR3nt: TGTGCCAGCAGCGAGACTAGCGGGGACACAGATACGCAGTATTTT
abundance: .; j_gene: TRBJ2-5; len: 18; d_gene: TRBD2; v_gene: TRBV10-1; CDR3aa: CASSDPGLAGVIQETQYF; CDR3nt: TGCGCCAGCAGTGATCCGGGACTAGCGGGGGTAATCCAAGAGACCCAGTACTTC
abundance: .; j_gene: TRBJ2-2; len: 14; d_gene: .; v_gene: TRBV5-4; CDR3aa: CASSSTEYTGELFF; CDR3nt: TGTGCCAGCAGCTCGACAGAGTACACCGGGGAGCTGTTTTTT
abundance: .; j_gene: TRBJ1-2; len: 13; d_gene: .; v_gene: TRBV2; CDR3aa: CASSVRGAYGYTF; CDR3nt: TGTGCCAGCAGTGTGCGGGGCGCCTATGGCTACACCTTC
abundance: .; j_gene: TRBJ2-4; len: 15; d_gene: .; v_gene: TRBV14; CDR3aa: CASSKPGHTGNIQYF; CDR3nt: TGTGCCAGCAGCAAGCCGGGACATACAGGAAACATTCAGTACTTC
abundance: medium-sized; j_gene: TRBJ1-1; len: 20; d_gene: .; v_gene: TRBV3-1/TRBV3-2; CDR3aa: CASSQDRKQDYPFLNTEAFF; CDR3nt: TGTGCCAGCAGCCAAGACCGAAAACAGGATTACCCCTTTCTGAACACTGAAGCTTTCTTT
abundance: once; j_gene: TRBJ1-1; len: 13; d_gene: .; v_gene: TRBV28; CDR3aa: CASSLIGNTEAFF; CDR3nt: TGTGCCAGCAGTCTCATCGGGAACACTGAAGCTTTCTTT
abundance: .; j_gene: TRBJ2-5; len: 15; d_gene: .; v_gene: TRBV2; CDR3aa: CASSDQISGQETQYF; CDR3nt: TGTGCCAGCAGTGATCAGATTAGCGGACAAGAGACCCAGTACTTC
abundance: .; j_gene: TRBJ1-3; len: 16; d_gene: .; v_gene: TRBV15; CDR3aa: CATSPRGGLFGNTIYF; CDR3nt: TGTGCCACCAGCCCAAGGGGAGGGCTCTTTGGAAACACCATATATTTT
abundance: once; j_gene: TRBJ2-5; len: 14; d_gene: .; v_gene: TRBV10-2; CDR3aa: CASRKGGFMRTQYF; CDR3nt: TGCGCCAGCAGAAAGGGGGGGTTCATGAGGACCCAGTACTTC
abundance: .; j_gene: TRBJ1-4; len: 15; d_gene: .; v_gene: TRBV19; CDR3aa: CASRNGRYGNEKLFF; CDR3nt: TGTGCCAGTAGAAACGGCAGATACGGTAATGAAAAACTGTTTTTT
abundance: .; j_gene: TRBJ2-7; len: 15; d_gene: TRBD2; v_gene: TRBV5-5; CDR3aa: CASSLGLAGRYEQYF; CDR3nt: TGTGCCAGCAGCTTGGGACTAGCGGGACGCTACGAGCAGTACTTC
abundance: .; j_gene: TRBJ1-6; len: 18; d_gene: .; v_gene: TRBV6-6; CDR3aa: CASSRGTTKPSYNSPLHF; CDR3nt: TGTGCCAGCAGTCGCGGGACAACTAAACCCTCCTATAATTCACCCCTCCACTTT
abundance: .; j_gene: TRBJ2-3; len: 16; d_gene: TRBD2; v_gene: TRBV6-2/TRBV6-3; CDR3aa: CASSYLLAGGTDTQYF; CDR3nt: TGTGCCAGCAGTTATCTGCTAGCGGGAGGGACAGATACGCAGTATTTT
abundance: .; j_gene: TRBJ2-3; len: 16; d_gene: TRBD2; v_gene: TRBV5-3; CDR3aa: CARSLGLAASTDTQYF; CDR3nt: TGTGCCAGAAGCTTGGGACTAGCGGCTAGCACAGATACGCAGTATTTT
abundance: .; j_gene: TRBJ2-3; len: 17; d_gene: .; v_gene: TRBV4-2; CDR3aa: CASSQDDWSGSTDTQYF; CDR3nt: TGTGCCAGCAGCCAAGATGATTGGAGCGGGAGCACAGATACGCAGTATTTT
abundance: .; j_gene: TRBJ2-2; len: 15; d_gene: .; v_gene: TRBV3-1/TRBV3-2; CDR3aa: CASSRGLLADGELFF; CDR3nt: TGTGCCAGCAGCCGGGGGTTACTAGCCGACGGGGAGCTGTTTTTT
abundance: .; j_gene: TRBJ2-1; len: 13; d_gene: TRBD1; v_gene: TRBV2; CDR3aa: CASRDRAYNEQFF; CDR3nt: TGTGCCAGCCGGGACAGAGCCTACAATGAGCAGTTCTTC
abundance: .; j_gene: TRBJ1-1; len: 15; d_gene: .; v_gene: TRBV15; CDR3aa: CATSREVGRNTEAFF; CDR3nt: TGTGCCACCAGCAGAGAGGTGGGAAGGAACACTGAAGCTTTCTTT
abundance: once; j_gene: TRBJ1-2; len: 16; d_gene: .; v_gene: TRBV25-1; CDR3aa: CASSGQIKDRNYGYTF; CDR3nt: TGTGCCAGCAGTGGTCAGATTAAGGACAGAAACTATGGCTACACCTTC
abundance: .; j_gene: TRBJ2-4; len: 16; d_gene: TRBD2; v_gene: TRBV4-1; CDR3aa: CASSQDSGGRGNIQYF; CDR3nt: TGCGCCAGCAGCCAAGATAGCGGGGGCCGGGGAAACATTCAGTACTTC
abundance: once; j_gene: TRBJ2-1; len: 15; d_gene: .; v_gene: TRBV2; CDR3aa: CASSVGLQGSFEQFF; CDR3nt: TGTGCCAGCAGTGTAGGCCTCCAGGGGTCCTTTGAGCAGTTCTTC
abundance: few; j_gene: TRBJ1-1; len: 15; d_gene: TRBD1; v_gene: TRBV18; CDR3aa: CASSPAGQMNTEAFF; CDR3nt: TGTGCCAGCTCACCCGCGGGACAGATGAACACTGAAGCTTTCTTT
abundance: .; j_gene: TRBJ2-2; len: 16; d_gene: .; v_gene: TRBV4-3; CDR3aa: CASSQGTAANTGELFF; CDR3nt: TGCGCCAGCAGCCAAGGGACAGCGGCGAACACCGGGGAGCTGTTTTTT
abundance: .; j_gene: TRBJ1-2; len: 13; d_gene: .; v_gene: TRBV10-3; CDR3aa: CAIKKGLDYGYTF; CDR3nt: TGTGCCATCAAGAAGGGGCTCGACTATGGCTACACCTTC
abundance: .; j_gene: TRBJ2-1; len: 13; d_gene: TRBD1; v_gene: TRBV19; CDR3aa: CASRDRGLWEQFF; CDR3nt: TGTGCCAGCCGGGACAGGGGTTTGTGGGAGCAGTTCTTC
abundance: .; j_gene: TRBJ2-1; len: 15; d_gene: .; v_gene: TRBV2; CDR3aa: CASREGGNTYNEQFF; CDR3nt: TGTGCCAGCAGGGAGGGGGGGAATACCTACAATGAGCAGTTCTTC
abundance: .; j_gene: TRBJ1-4; len: 14; d_gene: .; v_gene: TRBV7-9; CDR3aa: CASSLVGGNEKLFF; CDR3nt: TGTGCCAGCAGCTTAGTTGGCGGGAATGAAAAACTGTTTTTT
abundance: .; j_gene: TRBJ1-6; len: 15; d_gene: .; v_gene: TRBV7-9; CDR3aa: CASSPSGGAYSPLHF; CDR3nt: TGTGCCAGCAGCCCCTCGGGAGGGGCCTATTCACCCCTCCACTTT
abundance: .; j_gene: TRBJ2-6; len: 13; d_gene: .; v_gene: TRBV12-3/TRBV12-4; CDR3aa: CATTSSGANVLTF; CDR3nt: TGTGCCACCACCTCCTCTGGGGCCAACGTCCTGACTTTC
abundance: .; j_gene: TRBJ2-2; len: 13; d_gene: TRBD1; v_gene: TRBV30; CDR3aa: CAYPGQGTGELFF; CDR3nt: TGTGCCTACCCGGGACAGGGGACCGGGGAGCTGTTTTTT
abundance: .; j_gene: TRBJ1-5; len: 14; d_gene: .; v_gene: TRBV10-2; CDR3aa: CASSEGFSNQPQHF; CDR3nt: TGCGCCAGCAGTGAAGGTTTTAGCAATCAGCCCCAGCATTTT
abundance: .; j_gene: TRBJ2-2; len: 15; d_gene: TRBD2; v_gene: TRBV7-3; CDR3aa: CASSLDSGLTGELFF; CDR3nt: TGTGCCAGCAGCTTAGATAGCGGGCTCACCGGGGAGCTGTTTTTT
abundance: .; j_gene: TRBJ2-5; len: 14; d_gene: .; v_gene: TRBV28; CDR3aa: CASSTSLEEETQYF; CDR3nt: TGTGCCAGCAGCACTAGCTTGGAAGAAGAGACCCAGTACTTC
abundance: .; j_gene: TRBJ2-2; len: 14; d_gene: .; v_gene: TRBV15; CDR3aa: CATSRPTSAGELFF; CDR3nt: TGTGCCACCAGCAGACCTACAAGTGCCGGGGAGCTGTTTTTT
abundance: .; j_gene: TRBJ1-3; len: 15; d_gene: .; v_gene: TRBV21-1; CDR3aa: CASTIYPGQNIGIYF; CDR3nt: TGTGCCAGCACCATCTATCCGGGACAAAATATCGGCATATATTTT
abundance: .; j_gene: TRBJ1-1; len: 15; d_gene: .; v_gene: TRBV11-2; CDR3aa: CASSHGRGPNTEAFF; CDR3nt: TGTGCCAGCAGCCACGGACGGGGCCCCAACACTGAAGCTTTCTTT
abundance: .; j_gene: TRBJ2-7; len: 14; d_gene: TRBD2; v_gene: TRBV5-4; CDR3aa: CASSLQRGSYEQYF; CDR3nt: TGTGCCAGCAGCTTGCAGCGGGGCTCCTACGAGCAGTACTTC
abundance: .; j_gene: TRBJ2-1; len: 15; d_gene: .; v_gene: TRBV18; CDR3aa: CASSGAGGRGNEQFF; CDR3nt: TGTGCCAGCTCAGGGGCCGGGGGCCGGGGGAATGAGCAGTTCTTC
abundance: few; j_gene: TRBJ1-1; len: 12; d_gene: .; v_gene: TRBV25-1; CDR3aa: CASSWMNTEAFF; CDR3nt: TGTGCCAGCAGTTGGATGAACACTGAAGCTTTCTTT
abundance: once; j_gene: TRBJ2-7; len: 16; d_gene: TRBD2; v_gene: TRBV7-2; CDR3aa: CASSLGASGRVGEQYF; CDR3nt: TGTGCCAGCAGCTTAGGCGCCAGCGGGAGGGTGGGGGAGCAGTACTTC